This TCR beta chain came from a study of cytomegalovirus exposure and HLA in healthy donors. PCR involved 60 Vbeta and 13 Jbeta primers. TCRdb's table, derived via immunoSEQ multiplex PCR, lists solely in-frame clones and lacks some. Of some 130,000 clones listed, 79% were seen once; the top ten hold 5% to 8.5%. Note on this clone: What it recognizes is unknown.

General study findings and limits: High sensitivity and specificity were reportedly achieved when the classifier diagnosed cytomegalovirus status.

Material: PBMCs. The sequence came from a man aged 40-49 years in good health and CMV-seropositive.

Here the CDR3 reads CASSSRTGGGYSNQPQHF. DNA for the CDR3: TGTGCCAGCAGTTCCAGGACAGGGGGAGGATATAGCAATCAGCCCCAGCATTTT. The chain links TRBV28 to TRBJ1-5; 10 nucleotides align to TRBD1. V lost 4 bases, J lost 0 bases, and 9 bases stayed unmatched. The length of the CDR3 is 18 residues. Germline assignment: CDR1 MDHEN and CDR2 SYDVKM. Combining the CDR3 with reference TRBV28 and TRBJ1-5 gives the whole variable domain DVKVTQSSRYLVKRTGEKVFLECVQDMDHENMFWYRQDPGLGLRLIYFSYDVKMKEKGDIPEGYSVSREKKERFSLILESASTNQTSMYLCASSSRTGGGYSNQPQHFGDGTRLSIL.